Presented here are 22 T cell receptor beta chains from one specimen sequenced in a study of cytomegalovirus exposure and HLA in healthy donors. Sequencing used immunoSEQ multiplex PCR; TCRdb keeps in-frame clones, though not all of them. This table has approximately 150,000 clones, roughly 90% appearing once. Sequenced: PBMCs. These receptors originate from a man aged 18-30 years in good health and CMV-seropositive.

The chain uses TRBV7-9 and TRBJ2-3; D gene uncertain. This CDR3 spans 14 amino acids. Germline values: CDR1 SEHNR, CDR2 FQNEAQ (reference sequence). The V end was cut by 3 bases, the J end by 1 base, with 8 bases between. CDR3 in amino acids: CASSFQEGTDTQYF. The CDR3 DNA reads as TGTGCCAGCAGCTTCCAGGAAGGCACAGATACGCAGTATTTT.

This chain joins TRBV2 and TRBJ2-1, with unresolved D. Germline V gene data show CDR1 as SNHLY and CDR2 as FYNNEI. CDR3 length equals 13 residues. V gave up 6 bases and J gave up 6 bases, with 12 bases separating them. For the CDR3, the DNA is TGTGCCAGCAGGAAGGTCGGGTCCAATGAGCAGTTCTTC. This translates into CASRKVGSNEQFF.

V and J are TRBV4-1 and TRBJ1-1, with 7 nucleotides matching TRBD1. The CDR3 loop spans 17 amino acids. The trim removed 3 bases at V and 0 bases at J, leaving 10 bases unmatched. Germline V lookup: CDR1 MGHRA, CDR2 YSYEKL. The CDR3 region is CASSQPTSGQLNTEAFF. Here the CDR3 DNA reads TGCGCCAGCAGCCAGCCTACTTCGGGACAGCTGAACACTGAAGCTTTCTTT.

The gene calls are TRBV5-1 and TRBJ2-3, with 7 bases matching TRBD2. From germline, CDR1 is SGHRS and CDR2 YFSETQ. There are 17 residues in the CDR3. The J segment lost 0 bases and the V segment lost 0 bases, leaving 7 bases of the junction unmatched. The CDR3 loop is CASSLAYLAESTDTQYF. The CDR3 DNA reads TGCGCCAGCAGCTTGGCCTACCTAGCGGAGAGCACAGATACGCAGTATTTT.

The rearrangement joins TRBV6-5 to TRBJ1-1; tentatively, D is TRBD1 (5 bases). Germline V gives CDR1 MNHEY, CDR2 SVGAGI. The CDR3 consists of 15 residues. Trimming removed 0 bases at V and 1 base at J, with 9 bases between. The CDR3 here is CASSYSTQANTEAFF. The CDR3 DNA is TGTGCCAGCAGTTACTCGACACAGGCGAACACTGAAGCTTTCTTT.

The chain has TRBV28 and TRBJ1-1, with D perhaps matching TRBD1 (5 bases). Trimming cost V 6 bases and J 1 base, with 9 bases left between them. This CDR3 comprises 13 residues. Germline V gene lookup returns CDR1 MDHEN and CDR2 SYDVKM. CDR3 coding DNA: TGTGCCAGCAGGGGGCTCGCGAACACTGAAGCTTTCTTT. Amino acids: CASRGLANTEAFF.

V gene TRBV6-6 combines with J gene TRBJ1-2, with unresolved D. Trimming cost V 7 bases and J 2 bases, with 8 bases left between them. This CDR3 has 12 amino acids. Germline loops: CDR1 MNHNY, CDR2 SVGAGI (reference sequence). CDR3 amino acids: CASNRENYGYTF. The DNA for the CDR3 is TGTGCCAGCAACCGGGAGAACTATGGCTACACCTTC.

This rearrangement joins TRBV15 to TRBJ1-1, with 9 nucleotides matching TRBD1. V shed 5 bases, J shed 1 base, and the junction held 11 bases outside the gene matches. The CDR3 is made up of 17 amino acids. CDR1 and CDR2 (germline): LNHNV, YYDKDF (reference sequence). The CDR3 bases are TGTGCCACCAGCCTCCGGGACAGGGTAAAAGGGAACACTGAAGCTTTCTTT. Translated, it gives CATSLRDRVKGNTEAFF. The full variable domain, rest sourced from reference TRBV15 and TRBJ1-1, is DAMVIQNPRYQVTQFGKPVTLSCSQTLNHNVMYWYQQKSSQAPKLLFHYYDKDFNNEADTPDNFQSRRPNTSFCFLDIRSPGLGDTAMYLCATSLRDRVKGNTEAFFGQGTRLTVV.

The rearrangement uses TRBV5-1 and TRBJ2-2; a possible D gene is TRBD1 (6 bases). V was trimmed by 6 bases and J by 2 bases, leaving 8 bases between them. CDR1 SGHRS and CDR2 YFSETQ come from the germline V gene. The CDR3 has 13 residues. CDR3 amino acids: CASMDSNTGELFF. CDR3 coding DNA: TGCGCCAGCATGGACAGTAACACCGGGGAGCTGTTTTTT.

This chain connects TRBV6-5 to TRBJ2-6; a possible D gene is TRBD2 (5 bases). Germline-derived CDR1 and CDR2 are MNHEY and SVGAGI. The germline V and J ends were trimmed by 5 bases and 0 bases, with 5 bases remaining between them. This CDR3 region has 14 residues. DNA of the CDR3: TGTGCCAGCAGTCGGGACTCTGGGGCCAACGTCCTGACTTTC. Residues: CASSRDSGANVLTF.

This clone was detected a few times. This chain joins TRBV18 and TRBJ1-4, with 7 positions matching TRBD1. This CDR3 spans 15 amino acids. Unmatched junction bases numbered 6, after V lost 5 bases and J lost 3 bases. Germline V gives CDR1 KGHSH, CDR2 LQKENI. The CDR3 loop reads CASSTYGTANEKLFF. DNA for the CDR3: TGTGCCAGCTCAACTTACGGGACAGCTAATGAAAAACTGTTTTTT.

Comments on this clone: Other DNA sequences in this specimen translate into the identical CDR3. The chain is built from TRBV9 and TRBJ1-1; D remains ambiguous. CDR1 and CDR2 (germline): SGDLS, YYNGEE. The V end was cut by 0 bases, the J end by 4 bases, with 10 bases between. The length of the CDR3 is 14 residues. The CDR3 region has the DNA TGTGCCAGCAGCGTAGTGGAGGGTTCCACTGAAGCTTTCTTT. Protein: CASSVVEGSTEAFF.

The chain uses TRBV30 and TRBJ2-4; TRBD1 aligns across 8 bases. Trimming cost V 2 bases and J 6 bases; bases outside gene matches: 3. CDR1 and CDR2 (germline): GTSNPN, SVGIG (reference sequence). The CDR3 spans 13 residues. The CDR3 bases are TGTGCCTGGAGTCCCGACAGGGGAAACATTCAGTACTTC. Translation: CAWSPDRGNIQYF.

V gene TRBV6-4 combines with J gene TRBJ1-1; D might be TRBD1 (5 bases). Trimming removed 5 bases from V and 1 base from J, with 8 bases in between. CDR1 MRHNA and CDR2 SNTAGT come from the germline V gene. This CDR3 spans 13 amino acids. CDR3 amino acids: CASSKTGNTEAFF. The CDR3 DNA is TGTGCCAGCAGTAAAACAGGGAACACTGAAGCTTTCTTT.

The chain joins TRBV6-5 to TRBJ1-2; D remains ambiguous. Germline values: CDR1 MNHEY, CDR2 SVGAGI. V lost 2 bases to trimming and J lost 4 bases, with 11 bases between them. The length of the CDR3 is 14 residues. CDR3 bases: TGTGCCAGCAGTTACGATACAGTCGGCTATGGCTACACCTTC. Amino acids: CASSYDTVGYGYTF.

V gene TRBV28 combines with J gene TRBJ1-1; D uncertain. The V gene lost 10 bases and the J gene lost 6 bases, with 12 bases spanning the gap. The germline V gene has CDR1 MDHEN and CDR2 SYDVKM. The CDR3 extends over 11 amino acids. The CDR3 coding sequence is TGTGCCACCGGCTGGGCTCCTGAAGCTTTCTTT. Residues: CATGWAPEAFF.

J is TRBJ1-1 and V is TRBV2; maybe TRBD1 (6 bases). Germline-derived CDR1 and CDR2 are SNHLY and FYNNEI. The CDR3 is 14 residues long. The V end lost 10 bases, the J end lost 5 bases, and 20 bases lay between the germline ends. The CDR3 spells CATHRDEGQTEAFF. CDR3 sequence (DNA): TGTGCCACCCACAGGGACGAGGGACAAACTGAAGCTTTCTTT.

This clone was counted only a few times. The chain recombines TRBV18 with TRBJ2-7, with D maybe TRBD1 (6 bases). V dropped 3 bases and J dropped 5 bases, with 17 bases sitting between them. The CDR3 covers 15 residues. The germline V gene has CDR1 KGHSH and CDR2 LQKENI. The CDR3 region is CASSPLDRSPHEQYF. In DNA, the CDR3 is TGTGCCAGCTCACCCCTAGACAGGTCGCCGCACGAGCAGTACTTC. The full variable domain, completed using reference TRBV18 and TRBJ2-7, is NAGVMQNPRHLVRRRGQEARLRCSPMKGHSHVYWYRQLPEEGLKFMVYLQKENIIDESGMPKERFSAEFPKEGPSILRIQQVVRGDSAAYFCASSPLDRSPHEQYFGPGTRLTVT.

This chain joins TRBV9 and TRBJ2-1, with TRBD2 matching over 10 bases. The germline CDR1 and CDR2 sequences are SGDLS and YYNGEE. Losses at the gene ends were 4 bases for V and 8 bases for J; bases not matched to a gene: 12. The CDR3 runs 16 residues. CDR3 region: CASSSWSGGASDEQFF. CDR3 nucleotides: TGTGCCAGCAGCTCATGGAGCGGGGGGGCTTCAGATGAGCAGTTCTTC.

This chain's CDR3 is CASSLRLGLAEFSYEQYF. CDR3 DNA sequence: TGTGCCAGCAGTTTAAGGTTGGGCCTAGCGGAATTCTCCTACGAGCAGTACTTC. The chain is built from TRBV28 and TRBJ2-7; 7 positions agree with TRBD2. This CDR3 is 18 amino acids long. Germline V gene sequence: CDR1 MDHEN, CDR2 SYDVKM. V shed 2 bases, J shed 0 bases, and the junction held 13 bases outside the gene matches.

The V call is TRBV28, the J call TRBJ1-2; 8 nucleotides agree with TRBD1. In germline, CDR1 is MDHEN, CDR2 SYDVKM. V gave up 10 bases and J gave up 7 bases; unmatched junction bases: 8. This CDR3 is built from 12 residues. CDR3 nucleotides: TGTGCCACCAGGGGGCTTCCGGGTGGCTACACCTTC. Encoded protein: CATRGLPGGYTF.

This chain joins TRBV2 and TRBJ2-7, with no clear D. Germline V gives CDR1 SNHLY, CDR2 FYNNEI. V was pared by 6 bases and J by 0 bases, with 9 bases between. The CDR3 totals 13 residues. The CDR3 region has the DNA TGTGCCAGCAGCCCGACTTCCTCCTACGAGCAGTACTTC. It specifies CASSPTSSYEQYF. Combining the CDR3 with reference TRBV2 and TRBJ2-7 gives the whole variable domain EPEVTQTPSHQVTQMGQEVILRCVPISNHLYFYWYRQILGQKVEFLVSFYNNEISEKSEIFDDQFSVERPDGSNFTLKIRSTKLEDSAMYFCASSPTSSYEQYFGPGTRLTVT.